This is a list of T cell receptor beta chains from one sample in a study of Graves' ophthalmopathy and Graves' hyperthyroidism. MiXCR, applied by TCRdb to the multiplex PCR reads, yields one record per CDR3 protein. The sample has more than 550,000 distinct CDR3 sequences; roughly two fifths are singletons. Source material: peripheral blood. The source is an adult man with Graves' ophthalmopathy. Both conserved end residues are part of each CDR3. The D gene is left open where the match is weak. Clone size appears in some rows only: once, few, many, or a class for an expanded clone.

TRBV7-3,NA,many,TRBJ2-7,CASSEAGEQYF,TGTGCCAGCAGCGAAGCAGGGGAGCAGTACTTC
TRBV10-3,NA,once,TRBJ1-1,CAISEGQGEAFF,TGTGCCATCAGTGAGGGGCAGGGGGAAGCTTTCTTT
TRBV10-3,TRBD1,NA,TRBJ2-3,CAIRTGQLTDTQYF,TGTGCCATCAGGACGGGACAGCTCACAGATACGCAGTATTTT
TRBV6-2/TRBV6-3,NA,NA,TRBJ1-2,CASSNRDHYGHTF,TGTGCCAGCAGTAACAGGGATCACTATGGCCACACCTTC
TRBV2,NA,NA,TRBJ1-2,CASSEGGWDYGYTF,TGTGCCAGCAGTGAAGGGGGCTGGGACTATGGCTACACCTTC
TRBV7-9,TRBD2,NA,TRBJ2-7,CASSQEVVAGDEQYF,TGTGCCAGCAGCCAAGAGGTAGTAGCGGGAGACGAGCAGTACTTC
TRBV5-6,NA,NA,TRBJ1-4,CASTRPGEELFF,TGTGCCAGCACCCGGCCCGGCGAAGAACTGTTTTTT
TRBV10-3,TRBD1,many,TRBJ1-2,CATVGQGNYGYTF,TGTGCCACCGTGGGACAGGGGAACTATGGCTACACCTTC
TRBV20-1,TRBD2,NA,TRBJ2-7,CSAASGGNSYEQYF,TGCAGTGCAGCCAGCGGGGGAAATTCCTACGAGCAGTACTTC
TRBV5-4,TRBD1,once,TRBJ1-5,CASSLTGTGGVSNQPQHF,TGTGCCAGCAGCTTAACCGGGACAGGGGGCGTGAGCAATCAGCCCCAGCATTTT